What follows are 26 T cell receptor beta chains derived from one specimen sequenced in a study of shared clonotypes between healthy human individuals. The assay was immunoSEQ multiplex PCR, and TCRdb's table has in-frame clones only and misses some. The sample has about a million clones, around 77% seen once; the top ten hold approximately 0.9%. Material: memory CD4+ T cells from PBMCs. Subset: CD45RA-negative fraction. All receptors come from a man younger than 30 in good health. Some clones in this sample may be carry-over from other donors' samples.

The chain carries TRBV6-1 and TRBJ1-2; D is possibly TRBD1 (6 bases). Trimming stripped 7 bases from V and 3 bases from J, with 12 bases between. Germline CDR1 is MNHNS and CDR2 is SASEGT. CDR3 length equals 13 residues. Written as DNA, the CDR3 is TGTGCCAGCAAGGGGGAATATGACTATGGCTACACCTTC. It translates to CASKGEYDYGYTF.

The chain couples TRBV5-1 to TRBJ2-3; 8 bases line up with TRBD2. This CDR3 spans 18 amino acids. Germline assignment: CDR1 SGHRS and CDR2 YFSETQ. Trimming took 5 bases from V and 2 from J; bases not matched to a gene: 16. The CDR3 protein is CASRGGLAGRGNTDTQYF. In DNA, the CDR3 is TGCGCCAGCAGGGGTGGTCTAGCGGGCCGGGGGAACACAGATACGCAGTATTTT.

The genes are TRBV4-3 and TRBJ2-5; 9 bases match TRBD1. The CDR3 contains 14 residues. Germline CDR1 and CDR2: LGHNA and YSLEER. The ends lost 9 bases at V and 5 bases at J; junction bases unmatched: 10. The CDR3, as DNA: TGCGCCAGGATGGGACAGGGCGGCAAGGAGACCCAGTACTTC. Protein sequence: CARMGQGGKETQYF.

V and J are TRBV27 and TRBJ1-1; 7 bases agree with TRBD1. The CDR3 length is 13 residues. CDR1 and CDR2 from the germline V gene are MNHEY and SMNVEV (reference sequence). J lost 5 bases, V lost 5 bases, and 5 bases had no gene match. CDR3 loop: CASSRTGGTEAFF. CDR3 in DNA: TGTGCCAGCAGTAGGACAGGTGGGACTGAAGCTTTCTTT.

The chain joins TRBV7-3 to TRBJ2-3; 8 bases are a match to TRBD1. V lost 5 bases and J lost 10; bases outside the gene matches: 8. Germline V gene sequence: CDR1 SGHTA, CDR2 FQGTGA. This CDR3 has 13 amino acids. CDR3 loop: CASSTDRVSSQYF. The CDR3 coding sequence is TGTGCCAGCAGCACGGACAGGGTCTCGTCGCAGTATTTT.

This CDR3 is CASSRSGHTNGDQYF. The CDR3 coding sequence is TGTGCCAGCAGTCGATCTGGGCACACAAACGGGGACCAGTACTTC. The chain links TRBV6-1 to TRBJ2-5, with TRBD2 as a possible D gene (5 bases). Looked up from germline, CDR1 is MNHNS and CDR2 is SASEGT. The length of the CDR3 is 15 residues. Deletions cut 5 bases from V and 10 bases from J, with 23 bases between.

V gene TRBV5-1 combines with J gene TRBJ1-2; no clear D. CDR3 length equals 14 residues. Trimming shortened V by 4 bases and J by 7 bases, and 17 bases separated the two germline ends. Germline loops: CDR1 SGHRS, CDR2 YFSETQ. The CDR3, as DNA: TGCGCCAGCAGCGAGGATGATGGGATAGGTGGCTACACCTTC. Translating it yields CASSEDDGIGGYTF.

This clone showed up many times. V is TRBV29-1 and J is TRBJ1-1; 7 nucleotides agree with TRBD1. CDR3 length: 13 amino acids. With V trimmed by 7 bases and J by 1 base, 6 bases remained unmatched. Germline V gene lookup returns CDR1 SQVTM and CDR2 ANQGSEA. CDR3 residues: CSAKTGRNTEAFF. DNA for the CDR3: TGCAGCGCCAAGACAGGGCGGAACACTGAAGCTTTCTTT.

The table lists this clone with a few counts. This chain links TRBV11-3 with TRBJ2-1, with TRBD2 as a possible D gene (6 bases). Trimming took 1 base from V and 6 from J, leaving 16 bases between them. The CDR3 contains 16 residues. The germline CDR1 and CDR2 sequences are SGHNT and YENEEA. The CDR3 sequence: CASSLGGGGKPNEQFF. The DNA for the CDR3 is TGTGCCAGCAGCTTAGGAGGTGGCGGGAAGCCCAATGAGCAGTTCTTC.

The CDR3 region is CASRPFTGADTEAFF. The CDR3 nucleotides read TGTGCCAGCAGGCCATTCACGGGGGCGGACACTGAAGCTTTCTTT. The gene calls are TRBV7-2 and TRBJ1-1; D may be TRBD1 (6 bases). The ends were cut back, 6 bases at V and 3 bases at J, with 17 bases in the middle. From germline, CDR1 is SGHTA and CDR2 FQGNSA. This CDR3 comprises 15 residues.

J is TRBJ1-2 and V is TRBV11-1; D may be TRBD1 (6 bases). Germline CDR1 and CDR2: SGHAT and FQDESV (reference sequence). The CDR3 length is 14 residues. V was trimmed by 4 bases and J by 4 bases, leaving 13 bases between them. CDR3 DNA: TGTGCCAGCAGCTCCCTGGGACAAACCTATGGCTACACCTTC. Translating it yields CASSSLGQTYGYTF.

The chain uses TRBV29-1 and TRBJ2-7, with 11 bases matching TRBD2. Germline-derived CDR1 and CDR2 are SQVTM and ANQGSEA. V was clipped by 5 bases and J by 3 bases; unmatched bases: 6. The CDR3 is made up of 14 amino acids. The CDR3 spells CSVKVGLADYEQYF. The CDR3 DNA reads TGCAGCGTTAAAGTGGGACTAGCGGACTACGAGCAGTACTTC.

The V call is TRBV15, the J call TRBJ1-1; D is possibly TRBD1 (6 bases). CDR1 is LNHNV and CDR2 is YYDKDF in the germline V gene (reference sequence). Trimming took off 0 bases at V and 10 bases at J, with 15 bases between the two ends. The length of the CDR3 is 14 residues. The CDR3 DNA is TGTGCCACCAGCAGAGATTTAGGGGGAAGCGCAGCTTTCTTT. Translating gives CATSRDLGGSAAFF.

The V call is TRBV7-9, the J call TRBJ1-5, with a tentative D call TRBD1 (6 bases). V lost 5 bases and J 5 bases, leaving 13 bases between the germline ends. Germline loops: CDR1 SEHNR, CDR2 FQNEAQ (reference sequence). The CDR3 sequence is 14 residues long. The CDR3 DNA is TGTGCCAGCAGCCCCGGGACACCCGATCAGCCCCAGCATTTT. Translation: CASSPGTPDQPQHF.

To note about this clone: Other DNA sequences in the same sample also yield this CDR3. The V and J genes are TRBV7-3 and TRBJ1-2, with TRBD1 as a possible D gene (5 bases). V was cut by 5 bases and J by 4 bases, with 11 bases left in between. Per germline, CDR1 SGHTA and CDR2 FQGTGA. The CDR3 runs to 13 residues. Here the CDR3 reads CASSPGTAYGYTF. The CDR3 nucleotides read TGTGCCAGCAGCCCCGGGACCGCCTATGGCTACACCTTC. The whole variable domain, filled in from reference TRBV7-3 and TRBJ1-2, reads GAGVSQTPSNKVTEKGKYVELRCDPISGHTALYWYRQSLGQGPEFLIYFQGTGAADDSGLPNDRFFAVRPEGSVSTLKIQRTERGDSAVYLCASSPGTAYGYTFGSGTRLTVV.

The chain recombines TRBV7-9 with TRBJ2-3; TRBD2 is a possible D gene (6 bases). The CDR3 length is 14 residues. V dropped 2 bases and J dropped 2 bases, with 8 bases sitting between them. CDR1 and CDR2 from the germline V gene are SEHNR and FQNEAQ (reference sequence). The CDR3 nucleotides are TGTGCCAGCAGCTTACGGGGGATCACAGATACGCAGTATTTT. Translating it yields CASSLRGITDTQYF.

With regard to this clone: This likely reflects a read error, since a far larger clone is one base away. For the CDR3, the DNA is TGTGCCTGGACCGCAAGTCCCGCCCGGGAAAAACTGTTTTTT. As protein: CAWTASPAREKLFF. The chain links TRBV30 to TRBJ1-4; D remains ambiguous. V was clipped by 4 bases and J by 8 bases, with 17 bases between them. This CDR3 comprises 14 residues. CDR1 is GTSNPN, CDR2 SVGIG, per germline (reference sequence).

The gene calls are TRBV5-1 and TRBJ2-1, with D possibly TRBD1 on 6 matching bases. Germline lookup yields CDR1 SGHRS and CDR2 YFSETQ. The CDR3 has 14 amino acids. V was cut by 3 bases and J by 5 bases, with 12 bases left in between. The CDR3, as DNA: TGCGCCAGCAGCTCCCTGGGGGACAACAATGAGCAGTTCTTC. Translating gives CASSSLGDNNEQFF.

The chain is built from TRBV2 and TRBJ2-7; D is unresolved. V shed 3 bases and J shed 4 bases, with 10 bases lying between them. In germline, CDR1 is SNHLY, CDR2 FYNNEI. The CDR3 totals 13 residues. The CDR3 DNA follows: TGTGCCAGCAGTGATGAGGCAGTATACGAGCAGTACTTC. It specifies CASSDEAVYEQYF.

In its sample, this clone was seen a few times. The J gene is TRBJ2-7, the V gene TRBV19; 10 bases align to TRBD1. Looked up from germline, CDR1 is LNHDA and CDR2 is SQIVND (reference sequence). The length of the CDR3 is 16 residues. After removal of 4 bases from V and 2 bases from J, the junction contained 8 bases not matched to a gene. CDR3 DNA: TGTGCCAGTAGTAGCGGGACAGGGGCTAGCCCCTACGAGCAGTACTTC. It specifies CASSSGTGASPYEQYF.

The chain couples TRBV27 to TRBJ2-7; 7 bases line up with TRBD2. Trimming took 9 bases from V and 4 from J; bases not matched to a gene: 9. Germline loops: CDR1 MNHEY, CDR2 SMNVEV (reference sequence). The CDR3 spans 13 residues. CDR3 loop: CASRGLGTYEQYF. The CDR3 DNA reads TGTGCCAGTAGAGGACTAGGGACTTACGAGCAGTACTTC.

The V call is TRBV4-2, the J call TRBJ2-1; 15 positions match TRBD2. Germline trimming cut 4 bases from V and 5 bases from J; bases unmatched to any gene: 3. Germline CDR1 and CDR2: LGHNA and YNFKEQ. The CDR3 totals 16 residues. This CDR3 is CASSPRTSGRDNEQFF. CDR3 sequence (DNA): TGTGCCAGCAGCCCCCGGACTAGCGGGAGGGACAATGAGCAGTTCTTC.

This clone appeared a single time. The rearrangement joins TRBV5-4 to TRBJ1-1; 10 bases are shared with TRBD1. J was trimmed by 4 bases and V by 4 bases; bases with no gene match: 7. The germline CDR1 and CDR2 sequences are SGHNT and YYREEE (reference sequence). This CDR3 has 15 residues. For the CDR3, the DNA is TGTGCCAGCAGCATCCGACAGGGGGCGGGCACTGAAGCTTTCTTT. Its translation is CASSIRQGAGTEAFF. Using reference TRBV5-4 and TRBJ1-1 for the parts outside the CDR3, the full variable domain is ETGVTQSPTHLIKTRGQQVTLRCSSQSGHNTVSWYQQALGQGPQFIFQYYREEENGRGNFPPRFSGLQFPNYSSELNVNALELDDSALYLCASSIRQGAGTEAFFGQGTRLTVV.

This clone was recorded once. The rearrangement links TRBV6-5 to TRBJ2-2, with 9 positions matching TRBD1. This CDR3 comprises 15 residues. Germline V gene data show CDR1 as MNHEY and CDR2 as SVGAGI. The ends lost 5 bases at V and 6 bases at J; junction bases unmatched: 7. CDR3 protein: CASSAGTGPPGELFF. The DNA for the CDR3 is TGTGCCAGCAGTGCCGGGACAGGGCCCCCCGGGGAGCTGTTTTTT.

The rearrangement joins TRBV4-2 to TRBJ2-3; perhaps D is TRBD1 or TRBD2 (5 bases each). Trimming removed 1 base at V and 8 bases at J, with 16 bases between. The CDR3 is made up of 15 amino acids. Germline V lookup: CDR1 LGHNA, CDR2 YNFKEQ. The CDR3 here is CASSQGMRDPSTQYF. The CDR3 DNA follows: TGTGCCAGCAGCCAAGGTATGAGGGACCCGAGTACGCAGTATTTT.

The rearrangement uses TRBV7-8 and TRBJ2-3; D remains ambiguous. The CDR3 is made up of 20 amino acids. Germline V CDR1 and CDR2: SGHVS, FQNEAQ. Trimming shortened V by 1 base and J by 0 bases, and 23 bases separated the two germline ends. The CDR3 nucleotides are TGTGCCAGCAGCTTAGAAGTCCCGGGCGGAATAACAACTAGCACAGATACGCAGTATTTT. Protein sequence: CASSLEVPGGITTSTDTQYF.